This entry describes one TCR beta chain. The data derive from a study of blood T cell repertoires in COVID-19. Measured with immunoSEQ multiplex PCR; TCRdb has only the in-frame clones, and not every one. The top ten clones hold about 4.2% of a sample with about 280,000 clones, 85% to 90% of them seen once. Germline loops: CDR1 SGHRS, CDR2 YFSETQ. Trimming removed 0 bases at V and 4 bases at J, with 10 bases between. This CDR3 has 14 residues. The gene calls are TRBV5-1 and TRBJ1-2; D is ambiguous. This receptor was obtained from a man aged 35-49 years with acute or convalescent COVID-19. The sample consisted of peripheral blood. CDR3 sequence: CASSLASGPYGYTF. The CDR3 region has the DNA TGCGCCAGCAGCTTGGCGAGCGGCCCCTATGGCTACACCTTC.